These 7 T cell receptor beta chains originate from one sample sequenced in a study of cytomegalovirus exposure and HLA in healthy donors. PCR amplification relied on 60 Vbeta primers (plus 13 Jbeta primers). The method was immunoSEQ multiplex PCR; TCRdb's version includes in-frame clones alone and lacks a portion of them. The profile shows roughly 97,000 clones, 65% to 85% of them singletons. The specimen sequenced was PBMCs. The receptor set was obtained from a man aged 35-49 years in good health and CMV-seropositive.

CDR3 region: CASSYSGDGNTEAFF. Here the CDR3 DNA reads TGTGCCAGCAGTTACTCCGGGGATGGGAACACTGAAGCTTTCTTT. The rearrangement joins TRBV6-5 to TRBJ1-1; D remains ambiguous. Trimming cost V 0 bases and J 1 base, with 9 bases left between them. CDR3 length: 15 residues. The V gene's germline CDR1 is MNHEY and CDR2 SVGAGI.

The chain combines TRBV11-2 with TRBJ2-5, with D maybe TRBD1 (6 bases). The DNA end lines up better with TRBJ2-7; the J call may be wrong. The CDR3 consists of 16 residues. Germline V gene data show CDR1 as SGHAT and CDR2 as FQNNGV. CDR3 in amino acids: CASSLKAYTGLYEQYF. In nucleotides, the CDR3 is TGTGCCAGCAGCTTAAAGGCCTACACAGGGCTCTACGAGCAGTACTTC.

The chain joins TRBV28 to TRBJ1-1, with D tentatively TRBD1 (6 bases). Per germline, CDR1 MDHEN and CDR2 SYDVKM. CDR3 length equals 16 residues. V dropped 3 bases and J dropped 7 bases, with 21 bases sitting between them. The CDR3 nucleotides are TGTGCCAGCAGTTTTGCCGGACAGATGGGAAGGAATGAAGCTTTCTTT. This translates into CASSFAGQMGRNEAFF.

The chain is built from TRBV11-2 and TRBJ2-2; TRBD1 aligns across 8 bases. Trimming removed 1 base from V and 5 bases from J; junction bases left unmatched: 3. Germline values: CDR1 SGHAT, CDR2 FQNNGV. This CDR3 has 15 residues. The CDR3: CASSLARTGTGELFF. As DNA, the CDR3 is TGTGCCAGCAGCTTAGCCAGGACAGGGACCGGGGAGCTGTTTTTT.

Points on this clone: Different DNA sequences within this sample yield the same CDR3. The rearrangement uses TRBV2 and TRBJ2-5; D is perhaps TRBD1 (6 bases). This CDR3 has 22 amino acids. Trimming took off 1 base at V and 1 base at J, with 31 bases between the two ends. Germline CDR1 and CDR2: SNHLY and FYNNEI. For the CDR3, the DNA is TGTGCCAGCAGTGAAGTACGGAAAAGTGTTGATCGCACAGGGAAAACCCAAGAGACCCAGTACTTC. Its protein is CASSEVRKSVDRTGKTQETQYF. Supplemented by reference TRBV2 and TRBJ2-5, the full variable domain reads EPEVTQTPSHQVTQMGQEVILRCVPISNHLYFYWYRQILGQKVEFLVSFYNNEISEKSEIFDDQFSVERPDGSNFTLKIRSTKLEDSAMYFCASSEVRKSVDRTGKTQETQYFGPGTRLLVL.

The chain uses TRBV25-1 and TRBJ2-3; D is possibly TRBD2 (5 bases). The CDR3 has 14 amino acids. The V gene lost 5 bases and the J gene lost 0 bases, with 9 bases spanning the gap. Germline-derived CDR1 and CDR2 are MGHDK and SYGVNS. The CDR3 nucleotides read TGTGCCAGCAGTCCCTGGACTAGCACAGATACGCAGTATTTT. It specifies CASSPWTSTDTQYF.

The gene calls are TRBV7-8 and TRBJ2-2; D is unclear. V lost 4 bases and J lost 4, with 16 bases in between. CDR3 length equals 16 residues. Germline loops: CDR1 SGHVS, CDR2 FQNEAQ. In DNA, the CDR3 is TGTGCCAGCAGCTCCCAACTTGCCCCGAGCACCGGGGAGCTGTTTTTT. This encodes CASSSQLAPSTGELFF.